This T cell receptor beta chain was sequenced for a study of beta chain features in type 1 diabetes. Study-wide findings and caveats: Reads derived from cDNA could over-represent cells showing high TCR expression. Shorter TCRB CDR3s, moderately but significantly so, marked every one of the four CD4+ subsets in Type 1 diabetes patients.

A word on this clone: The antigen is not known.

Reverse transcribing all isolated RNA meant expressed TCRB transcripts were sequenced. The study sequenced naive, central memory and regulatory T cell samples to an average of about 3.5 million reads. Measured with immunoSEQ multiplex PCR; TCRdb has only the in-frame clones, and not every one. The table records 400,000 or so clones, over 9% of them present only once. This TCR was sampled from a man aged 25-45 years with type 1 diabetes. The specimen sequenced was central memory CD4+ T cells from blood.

This chain's CDR3 is CASSSPTDRNQPQHF. DNA of the CDR3: TGTGCCAGCAGTTCCCCGACCGACCGAAATCAGCCCCAGCATTTT. The genes are TRBV28 and TRBJ1-5; D unresolved. CDR1 is MDHEN and CDR2 is SYDVKM in the germline V gene. There are 15 residues in the CDR3. V was shortened by 4 bases and J by 4 bases, with 14 bases between the two germline ends.